Here is one T cell receptor (beta chain) with its context. Its matching antigen is unknown. These data are taken from a study of T cell responses to AZD1222 COVID-19 vaccine. Only in-frame clones appear in the TCRdb table, and some are missing; sequencing was by immunoSEQ multiplex PCR. The repertoire has fewer than 200,000 clones, about 91% of them found once; the top ten carry approximately 10%. Study observations and caveats: The study reported that nearly half of spike-specific TCRs target unmutated variant regions.

The clonotype comes from an adult who received the AZD1222 COVID-19 vaccine. Source: peripheral blood, taken 28 days after the second AZD1222 dose.

DNA of the CDR3: TGTGCCAGCAGTCTACAGGGGGGGCGCACTGAAGCTTTCTTT. Protein product: CASSLQGGRTEAFF. The chain joins TRBV3-1 (or the pseudogene TRBV3-2) to TRBJ1-1; 8 bases agree with TRBD1. The CDR3 is 14 amino acids. Trimming cost V 6 bases and J 4 bases; bases outside gene matches: 7. Germline V gives CDR1 LGHDT, CDR2 YNNKEL (reference sequence).